This TCR beta chain is drawn from a study of Tregs in tolerant kidney transplant recipients. J was trimmed by 10 bases and V by 4 bases; bases with no gene match: 9. The CDR3 covers 15 residues. Looked up from germline, CDR1 is SGHDT and CDR2 is YYEEEE. About this clone itself: The CDR3 extends 3 residues past the end of the read, so its final part is completed from the germline J gene.

Assay: immunoSEQ multiplex PCR; the TCRdb copy retains only in-frame clones and omits some. Recorded for this sample: roughly 34,000 clones. The TCR originated in a human donor who received a combined kidney and bone marrow transplant. The gene calls are TRBV5-6 and TRBJ2-2, with TRBD1 identical over 11 bases. Here the sequenced sample was CD8+ T cells from blood, taken before the transplant. The CDR3 bases that were read are TGTGCCAGCAGCATAGGGACAGGGGGGAAAGTGGAG. Translated, it gives CASSIGTGGKVE. The full CDR3 is CASSIGTGGKVELFF.